This TCR beta chain was identified during a study of blood T cell repertoires in COVID-19. The wider study: Samples of COVID-19 (acute and convalescent) were obtained from the United States, Italy and Spain. Sources were T cells, B-cell-depleted T cells, or PBMCs; the material itself was cDNA or gDNA.

V trimming: 2 bases; J trimming: 11 bases; junction bases outside the gene matches: 8. Germline V lookup: CDR1 MNHEY, CDR2 SVGAGI. This CDR3 region has 13 residues. Authors' data handling: Estimation of nucleated cell counts relied on the amplification of reference gene primers. Sequencing was performed with immunoSEQ multiplex PCR; in TCRdb, only in-frame clones are kept and a portion is missing. V, J and clone size were drawn from that table, and D and trimming were deduced from the DNA. This table holds approximately 300,000 clones, approximately 90% found once. The Seattle patients joined while their infection was active and were tracked longitudinally afterward.

The chain is built from TRBV6-5 and TRBJ1-1; 7 nucleotides align to TRBD1. Sequenced material: peripheral blood. The TCR originated in a young woman with COVID-19, enrolled during active disease. CDR3 sequence (DNA): TGTGCCAGCAGTTACGCCCAGGGGGAAGTGGCTTTCTTT. It yields the protein CASSYAQGEVAFF.